Listed below are T cell receptor beta chains from one sample, sequenced in a study of T cell responses to AZD1222 COVID-19 vaccine. Sequencing was performed with immunoSEQ multiplex PCR; in TCRdb, only in-frame clones are kept and a portion is missing. The repertoire holds 200,000 to 250,000 clones, with roughly 91% as singletons. The specimen comprised peripheral blood, sampled on day 0 of MenACWY control vaccination. The source of these receptors is an adult in good health. CDR3s include the opening cysteine and the closing phenylalanine or tryptophan. The D gene is left open where the match is weak. Expanded clones get a size class; other rows say once, few or many, or leave the size out.

clone_size	d_call	v_call	j_call	cdr3_nt	cdr3_aa
once	NA	TRBV19	TRBJ1-1	TGTGCCAGTAGTATAGCCAAGGTCACTGAAGCTTTCTTT	CASSIAKVTEAFF
NA	TRBD1	TRBV10-3	TRBJ1-1	TGTGCCATCAGTGAGCCGCGGACAGGGCATACTGAAGCTTTCTTT	CAISEPRTGHTEAFF
NA	TRBD2	TRBV10-2	TRBJ2-6	TGCGCCAGCAGTGAGTCGAGGGCGGGGGCTGGGGCCAACGTCCTGACTTTC	CASSESRAGAGANVLTF
NA	NA	TRBV7-2	TRBJ1-6	TGTGCCAGCAGCTTAATGGGGCGGGGCTCCTATAATTCACCCCTCCACTTT	CASSLMGRGSYNSPLHF
NA	NA	TRBV27	TRBJ2-3	TGTGCCAGCAGTTACCTACGAAGGGGCACAGATACGCAGTATTTT	CASSYLRRGTDTQYF
once	TRBD1	TRBV2	TRBJ2-2	TGTGCCAGCAGCGTGGACAGGGTAGCCGGGGAGCTGTTTTTT	CASSVDRVAGELFF
NA	TRBD1	TRBV7-2	TRBJ2-3	TGTGCCAGCAGCTCGTCGACAGGGGCAGGCGATACGCAGTATTTT	CASSSSTGAGDTQYF
NA	NA	TRBV7-8	TRBJ1-1	TGTGCCAGCAGCTCACAGCAGGGGAACACTGAAGCTTTCTTT	CASSSQQGNTEAFF
NA	NA	TRBV14	TRBJ2-1	TGTGCCAGCAGCCAAGGGGTATCCTTCCGGCAGTTCTTC	CASSQGVSFRQFF
NA	NA	TRBV4-1	TRBJ1-5	TGCGCCAGCAGCCAAGGCGGGGAATCCGATCAGCCCCAGCATTTT	CASSQGGESDQPQHF
NA	NA	TRBV11-3	TRBJ1-1	TGTGCCAGCAGCCGACAACCGGGGATTACAATCCCTGAAGCTTTCTTT	CASSRQPGITIPEAFF
NA	NA	TRBV5-6	TRBJ1-1	TGTGCCAGCAGTTTCGGAGGATTGGTAGCTTTCTTT	CASSFGGLVAFF
NA	NA	TRBV27	TRBJ1-2	TGTGCCAGCAGTTTATGGGGGCAGGGCCGCAACTATGGCTACACCTTC	CASSLWGQGRNYGYTF
few	NA	TRBV28	TRBJ1-1	TGTGCCACCTGGGGTGGGGTGAACACTGAAGCTTTCTTT	CATWGGVNTEAFF
NA	NA	TRBV9	TRBJ2-5	TGTGCCAGCAGCCCCCGGGCCTCAAAGGCAGAGACCCAGTACTTC	CASSPRASKAETQYF
NA	TRBD1	TRBV4-1	TRBJ1-1	TGCGCCAGCAGCCTGGGGGGACAGGGTGGCACTGAAGCTTTCTTT	CASSLGGQGGTEAFF
once	TRBD1	TRBV5-1	TRBJ1-2	TGCGCCAGCAGCCACGGACAGGAGGAGGGCTATGATGGCTACACCTTC	CASSHGQEEGYDGYTF
NA	TRBD1	TRBV6-1	TRBJ1-1	TGTGCCAGCAGTGTTGGACAGGGGGCTTTGAACACTGAAGCTTTCTTT	CASSVGQGALNTEAFF
NA	NA	TRBV7-7	TRBJ2-3	TGTGCTAGCAGCTTAACGGGGAGCCCAGATACGCAGTATTTT	CASSLTGSPDTQYF
NA	TRBD1	TRBV7-8	TRBJ1-2	TGTGCCAGCAGCTTAGGGGCAGGGGGGGACTATGGCTACACCTTC	CASSLGAGGDYGYTF
NA	NA	TRBV2	TRBJ2-7	TGTGCCAGCAGGAGGGCCTTGGACGAGCAGTACTTC	CASRRALDEQYF
NA	NA	TRBV24-1	TRBJ1-1	TGTGCCACCAGTGACCCTGACACTGAAGCTTTCTTT	CATSDPDTEAFF
NA	TRBD1	TRBV24-1	TRBJ2-7	TGTGCCACCAGTGCCCCGGGACAGGGCTCCTACGAGCAGTACTTC	CATSAPGQGSYEQYF
NA	NA	TRBV11-3	TRBJ1-1	TGTGCCAGCACCAAACGGGGCGAGAACACTGAAGCTTTCTTT	CASTKRGENTEAFF
NA	TRBD1	TRBV19	TRBJ1-4	TGTGCCAGTCGAGACCCCTACGGGACAGGACTTAATGAAAAACTGTTTTTT	CASRDPYGTGLNEKLFF
NA	NA	TRBV30	TRBJ1-1	TGTGCCTGGAGGTACACCGGGACGGTGAACACTGAAGCTTTCTTT	CAWRYTGTVNTEAFF
NA	TRBD1	TRBV4-1	TRBJ2-7	TGCGCCAGCAGCCAAGAGGACAGGGTAGCGGTGCAGTACTTC	CASSQEDRVAVQYF
NA	NA	TRBV19	TRBJ1-2	TGTGCCAGTAGCACTGGGCGCAGGGGAGTCTATGGCTACACCTTC	CASSTGRRGVYGYTF
NA	NA	TRBV30	TRBJ2-5	TGTGCCTGGGTAGAGGGCTCAGGTGGGAAGACCCAGTACTTC	CAWVEGSGGKTQYF
NA	NA	TRBV28	TRBJ1-3	TGTGCCAGCAGCCCATCGCAGGGCTCTGGAAACACCATATATTTT	CASSPSQGSGNTIYF
NA	NA	TRBV12-3/TRBV12-4	TRBJ1-2	TGTGCCAGCAGCTCCCGGGGCTACACCTTC	CASSSRGYTF
NA	NA	TRBV7-2	TRBJ1-5	TGTGCCAGCAGCTTAGTTACAGGACAGCCCCAGCATTTT	CASSLVTGQPQHF
NA	NA	TRBV4-2	TRBJ1-6	TGTGCCAGCAGCCAAGGTGAACGATATAATTCACCCCTCCACTTT	CASSQGERYNSPLHF
NA	NA	TRBV19	TRBJ1-2	TGTGCCAGTAGCCCTGAGGGACACCTTAACTATGGCTACACCTTC	CASSPEGHLNYGYTF
NA	NA	TRBV5-6	TRBJ1-1	TGTGCCAGCAGCCTTAACACTGAAGCTTTCTTT	CASSLNTEAFF
once	TRBD2	TRBV4-1	TRBJ2-2	TGCGCCAGCAGCCAATTGACTAGCGGGGGAGGCACCGGGGAGCTGTTTTTT	CASSQLTSGGGTGELFF
NA	NA	TRBV15	TRBJ2-1	TGTGCCACCAGCAGAGATCGAGGACCCCTTAATGAGCAGTTCTTC	CATSRDRGPLNEQFF
NA	TRBD2	TRBV18	TRBJ2-1	TGTGCCAGCTCACCCGGGACTATTCTATACAATGAGCAGTTCTTC	CASSPGTILYNEQFF
NA	TRBD2	TRBV5-1	TRBJ2-1	TGCGCCAGCAGCCTGGGACTAGCGGGAGTCTACAATGAGCAGTTCTTC	CASSLGLAGVYNEQFF
NA	NA	TRBV6-6	TRBJ1-6	TGTGCCAGCAGGAGAAAAGTTGGGACTAATAATTCACCCCTCCACTTT	CASRRKVGTNNSPLHF
NA	NA	TRBV7-2	TRBJ1-2	TGTGCCAGCAGCTTTCCCCCTCATCAGGGATATGGCTACACCTTC	CASSFPPHQGYGYTF
NA	NA	TRBV7-9	TRBJ1-5	TGTGCCAGCAGCTCCAGTGTTCCGAATCAGCCCCAGCATTTT	CASSSSVPNQPQHF